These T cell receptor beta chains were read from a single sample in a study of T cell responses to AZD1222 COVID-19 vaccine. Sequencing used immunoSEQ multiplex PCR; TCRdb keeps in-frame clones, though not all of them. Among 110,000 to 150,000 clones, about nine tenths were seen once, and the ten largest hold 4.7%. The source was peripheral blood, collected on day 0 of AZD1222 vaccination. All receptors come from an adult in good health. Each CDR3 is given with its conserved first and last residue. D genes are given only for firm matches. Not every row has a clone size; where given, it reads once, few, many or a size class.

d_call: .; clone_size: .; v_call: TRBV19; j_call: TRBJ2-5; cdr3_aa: CASQGAGGSGQETQYF; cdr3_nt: TGTGCCAGTCAAGGGGCTGGAGGATCTGGGCAAGAGACCCAGTACTTC
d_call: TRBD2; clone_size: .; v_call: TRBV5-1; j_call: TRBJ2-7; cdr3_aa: CASSAVGGGRVSYEQYF; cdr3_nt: TGCGCCAGCAGCGCCGTTGGGGGCGGGAGGGTTTCCTACGAGCAGTACTTC
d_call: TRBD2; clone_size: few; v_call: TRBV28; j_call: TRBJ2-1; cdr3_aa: CASNPWGTSGADRNEQFF; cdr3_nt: TGTGCCAGCAACCCCTGGGGGACTAGCGGGGCGGACCGCAATGAGCAGTTCTTC
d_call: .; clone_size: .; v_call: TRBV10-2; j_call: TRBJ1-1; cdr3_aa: CASSLAGEAFF; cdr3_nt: TGCGCCAGCAGCCTGGCAGGGGAAGCTTTCTTT
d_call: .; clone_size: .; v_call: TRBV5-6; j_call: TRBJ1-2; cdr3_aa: CASRAKYTGLYGYTF; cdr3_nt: TGTGCCAGCAGGGCGAAATATACCGGCCTATATGGCTACACCTTC
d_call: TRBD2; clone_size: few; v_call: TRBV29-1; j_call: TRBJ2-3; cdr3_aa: CSVSWTSEADTQYF; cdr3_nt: TGCAGCGTTTCCTGGACTAGCGAGGCAGATACGCAGTATTTT
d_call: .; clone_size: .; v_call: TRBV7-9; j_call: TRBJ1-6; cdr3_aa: CASTGGGNSPLHF; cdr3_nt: TGTGCCAGCACCGGGGGAGGTAATTCACCCCTCCACTTT
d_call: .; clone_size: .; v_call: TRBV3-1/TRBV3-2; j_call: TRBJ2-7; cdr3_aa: CASSNRIYEQYF; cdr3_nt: TGTGCCAGCAGTAACAGGATCTACGAGCAGTACTTC
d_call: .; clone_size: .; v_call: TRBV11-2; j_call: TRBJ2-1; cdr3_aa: CASSLVWTRNEQFF; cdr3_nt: TGTGCCAGCAGCTTAGTGTGGACTCGCAATGAGCAGTTCTTC
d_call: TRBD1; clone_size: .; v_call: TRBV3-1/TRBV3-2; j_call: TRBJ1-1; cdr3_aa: CASSHTRTGATVGAFF; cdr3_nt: TGTGCCAGCAGCCATACCAGGACAGGGGCCACAGTGGGAGCTTTCTTT
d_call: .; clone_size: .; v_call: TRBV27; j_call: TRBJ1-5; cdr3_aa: CASSFGGPDSNQPQHF; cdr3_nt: TGTGCCAGCAGTTTTGGGGGGCCTGATAGCAATCAGCCCCAGCATTTT
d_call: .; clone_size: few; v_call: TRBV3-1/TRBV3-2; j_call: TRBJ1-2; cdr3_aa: CASSQDRRAYGYTF; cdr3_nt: TGTGCCAGCAGCCAAGATAGAAGGGCCTATGGCTACACCTTC
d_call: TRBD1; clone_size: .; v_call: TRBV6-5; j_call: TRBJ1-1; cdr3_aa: CASSDRGQDTEAFF; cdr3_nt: TGTGCCAGCAGCGACAGGGGGCAGGACACTGAAGCTTTCTTT
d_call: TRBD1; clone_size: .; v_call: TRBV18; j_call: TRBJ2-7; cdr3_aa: CASSPPGTGTYEQYF; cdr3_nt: TGTGCCAGCTCACCGCCGGGGACAGGGACCTACGAGCAGTACTTC
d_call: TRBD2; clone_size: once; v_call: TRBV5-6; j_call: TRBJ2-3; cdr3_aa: CASSLSLGLAGVRRTQYF; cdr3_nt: TGTGCCAGCAGCCTCTCCCTCGGACTAGCGGGGGTTCGGAGGACGCAGTATTTT
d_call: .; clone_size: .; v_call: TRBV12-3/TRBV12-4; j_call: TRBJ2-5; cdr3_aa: CASSFYTETQYF; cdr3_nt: TGTGCCAGCAGTTTTTATACCGAGACCCAGTACTTC
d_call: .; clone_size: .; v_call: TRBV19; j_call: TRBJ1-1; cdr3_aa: CASARSALVNTEAFF; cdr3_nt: TGTGCCAGTGCCCGATCCGCCCTGGTGAACACTGAAGCTTTCTTT
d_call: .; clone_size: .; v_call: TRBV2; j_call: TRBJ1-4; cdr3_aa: CASIRVGGREKLFF; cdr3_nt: TGTGCCAGCATTAGGGTCGGTGGTCGGGAAAAACTGTTTTTT
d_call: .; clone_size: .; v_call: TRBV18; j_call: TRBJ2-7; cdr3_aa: CASSQSRDEQYF; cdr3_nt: TGTGCCAGCTCCCAGTCTCGGGACGAGCAGTACTTC
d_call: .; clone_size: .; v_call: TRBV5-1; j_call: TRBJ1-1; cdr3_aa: CASSFKQGSEAFF; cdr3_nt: TGCGCCAGCAGCTTTAAACAGGGTTCGGAAGCTTTCTTT
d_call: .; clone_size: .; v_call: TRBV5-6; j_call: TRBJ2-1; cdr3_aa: CASILDNYNEQFF; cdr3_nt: TGTGCCAGCATCCTTGACAACTACAATGAGCAGTTCTTC
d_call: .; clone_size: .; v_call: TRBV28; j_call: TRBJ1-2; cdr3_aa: CASFGRLGRYANYGYTF; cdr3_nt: TGTGCCAGCTTCGGGAGGTTAGGACGCTATGCCAACTATGGCTACACCTTC
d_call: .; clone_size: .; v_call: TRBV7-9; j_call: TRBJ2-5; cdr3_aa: CASSLARETQYF; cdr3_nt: TGTGCCAGCAGCTTAGCCCGGGAGACCCAGTACTTC
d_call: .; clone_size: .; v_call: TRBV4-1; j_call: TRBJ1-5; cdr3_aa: CASSQDRGYQPQHF; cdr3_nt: TGCGCCAGCAGCCAAGACCGGGGTTATCAGCCCCAGCATTTT
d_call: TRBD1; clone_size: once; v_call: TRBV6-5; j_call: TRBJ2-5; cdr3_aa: CASRLTGGAETQYF; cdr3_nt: TGTGCCAGCAGACTGACAGGGGGCGCGGAGACCCAGTACTTC
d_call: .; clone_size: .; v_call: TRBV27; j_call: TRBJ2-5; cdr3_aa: CATQGGGETQYF; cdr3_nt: TGTGCCACCCAGGGAGGGGGGGAGACCCAGTACTTC
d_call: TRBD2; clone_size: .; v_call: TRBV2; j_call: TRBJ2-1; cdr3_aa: CASTPGGLASNEQFF; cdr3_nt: TGTGCCAGCACCCCGGGGGGTCTAGCATCCAATGAGCAGTTCTTC
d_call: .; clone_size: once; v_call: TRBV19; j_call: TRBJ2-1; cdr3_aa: CASSISDSSYNEQFF; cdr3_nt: TGTGCCAGTAGTATAAGCGATAGCTCCTACAATGAGCAGTTCTTC
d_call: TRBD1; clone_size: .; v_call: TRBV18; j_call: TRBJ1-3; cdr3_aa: CASSPGQGPGTIYF; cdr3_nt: TGTGCCAGCTCACCCGGACAGGGTCCCGGCACCATATATTTT
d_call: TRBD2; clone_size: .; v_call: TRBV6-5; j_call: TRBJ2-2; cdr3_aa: CASRTSGSPTGELFF; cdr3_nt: TGTGCCAGCAGGACTAGCGGCAGTCCCACCGGGGAGCTGTTTTTT
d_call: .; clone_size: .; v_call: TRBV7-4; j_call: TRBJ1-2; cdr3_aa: CASSFRHPTF; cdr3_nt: TGTGCCAGCAGCTTTCGACACCCCACCTTC
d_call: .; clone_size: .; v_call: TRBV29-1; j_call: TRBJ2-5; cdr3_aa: CSAGTEETQYF; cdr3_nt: TGCAGCGCGGGGACTGAAGAGACCCAGTACTTC
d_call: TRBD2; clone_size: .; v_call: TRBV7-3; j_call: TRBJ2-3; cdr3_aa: CASSLRKTSGRLGGTDTQYF; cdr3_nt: TGTGCCAGCAGCTTAAGGAAGACTAGCGGGAGGTTGGGGGGCACAGATACGCAGTATTTT
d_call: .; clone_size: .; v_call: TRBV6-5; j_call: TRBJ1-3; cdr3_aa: CASGAVSGNTIYF; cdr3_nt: TGTGCCAGCGGCGCAGTCTCTGGAAACACCATATATTTT
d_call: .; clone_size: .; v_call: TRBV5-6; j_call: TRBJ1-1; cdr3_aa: CASRPYREGTEAFF; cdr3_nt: TGTGCCAGCAGACCGTACAGGGAGGGCACTGAAGCTTTCTTT
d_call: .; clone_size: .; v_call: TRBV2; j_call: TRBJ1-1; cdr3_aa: CASSLAGRNTEAFF; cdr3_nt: TGTGCCAGCAGTTTGGCAGGGCGGAACACTGAAGCTTTCTTT
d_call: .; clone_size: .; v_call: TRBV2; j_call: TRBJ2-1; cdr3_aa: CASSERWQDNEQFF; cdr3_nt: TGTGCCAGCAGTGAAAGGTGGCAGGACAATGAGCAGTTCTTC
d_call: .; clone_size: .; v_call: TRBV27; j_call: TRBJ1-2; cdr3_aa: CASMGGYYGYTF; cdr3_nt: TGTGCCAGCATGGGCGGATACTATGGCTACACCTTC
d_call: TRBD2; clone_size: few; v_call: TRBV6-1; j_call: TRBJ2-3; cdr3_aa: CASSEAAGGGTDTQYF; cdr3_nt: TGTGCCAGCAGTGAAGCGGCGGGGGGTGGAACAGATACGCAGTATTTT
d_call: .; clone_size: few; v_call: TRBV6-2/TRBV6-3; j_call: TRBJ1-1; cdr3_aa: CASSYSGWTEAFF; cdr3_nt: TGTGCCAGCAGTTACTCCGGGTGGACTGAAGCTTTCTTT
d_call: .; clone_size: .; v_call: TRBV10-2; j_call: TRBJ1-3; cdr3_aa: CASSEPEGSKANTIYF; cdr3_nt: TGCGCCAGCAGTGAGCCGGAGGGTTCCAAGGCTAACACCATATATTTT
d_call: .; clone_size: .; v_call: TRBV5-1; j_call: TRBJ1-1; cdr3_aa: CASSTGRSYTEAFF; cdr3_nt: TGCGCCAGCAGCACGGGACGGTCCTACACTGAAGCTTTCTTT
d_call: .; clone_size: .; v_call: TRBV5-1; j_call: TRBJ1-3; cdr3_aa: CASSSGNTIYF; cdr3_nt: TGCGCCAGCAGCTCGGGGAACACCATATATTTT
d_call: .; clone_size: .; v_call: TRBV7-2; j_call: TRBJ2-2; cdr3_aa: CASSLRRTWELFF; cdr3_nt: TGTGCCAGCAGCTTGCGGCGCACGTGGGAGCTGTTTTTT
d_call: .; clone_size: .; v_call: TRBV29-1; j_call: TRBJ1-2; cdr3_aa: CSVVTATYGYTF; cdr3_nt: TGCAGCGTTGTGACAGCTACCTATGGCTACACCTTC
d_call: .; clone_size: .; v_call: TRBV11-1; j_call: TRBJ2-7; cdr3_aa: CASSLAPGFEQYF; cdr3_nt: TGTGCCAGCAGCTTAGCCCCAGGCTTCGAGCAGTACTTC
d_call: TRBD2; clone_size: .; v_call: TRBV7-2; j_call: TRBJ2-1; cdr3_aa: CASSLSGSSYNEQFF; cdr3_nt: TGTGCCAGCAGCTTAAGCGGGAGCTCCTACAATGAGCAGTTCTTC
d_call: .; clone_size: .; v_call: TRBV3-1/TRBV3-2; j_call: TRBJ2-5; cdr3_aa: CASSQAIGASGMVSGERETQYF; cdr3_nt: TGTGCCAGCAGCCAAGCGATTGGGGCTTCAGGGATGGTATCGGGTGAGAGAGAGACCCAGTACTTC
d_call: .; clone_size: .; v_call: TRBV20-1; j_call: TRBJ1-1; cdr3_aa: CSASRSPNTEAFF; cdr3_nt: TGCAGTGCTAGTAGATCCCCGAACACTGAAGCTTTCTTT
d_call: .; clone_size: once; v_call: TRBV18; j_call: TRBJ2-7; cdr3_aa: CASSPPAGFYEQYF; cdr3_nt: TGTGCCAGCTCACCACCGGCAGGGTTTTACGAGCAGTACTTC
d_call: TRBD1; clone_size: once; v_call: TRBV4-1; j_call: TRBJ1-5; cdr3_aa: CASSQDWTGLQPQHF; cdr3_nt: TGCGCCAGCAGCCAAGATTGGACAGGGCTTCAGCCCCAGCATTTT
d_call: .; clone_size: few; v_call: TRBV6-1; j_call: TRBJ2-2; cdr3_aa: CASSESDTGELFF; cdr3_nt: TGTGCCAGCAGTGAGAGTGACACCGGGGAGCTGTTTTTT
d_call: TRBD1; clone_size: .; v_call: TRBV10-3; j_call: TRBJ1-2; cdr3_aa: CAISAAPDRNYGYTF; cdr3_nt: TGTGCCATCAGCGCAGCACCGGACAGGAACTATGGCTACACCTTC
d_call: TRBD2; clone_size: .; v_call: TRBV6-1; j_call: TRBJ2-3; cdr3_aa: CASSEITSGGVTQYF; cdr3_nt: TGTGCCAGCAGTGAAATTACTAGCGGGGGAGTTACGCAGTATTTT
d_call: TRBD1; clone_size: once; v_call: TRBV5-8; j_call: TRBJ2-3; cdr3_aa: CASSFMDRGVGTDTQYF; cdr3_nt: TGTGCCAGCAGCTTTATGGACAGGGGAGTCGGCACAGATACGCAGTATTTT